Listed below are T cell receptor beta chains from one sample, sequenced in a study of molecular identifiers for immune sequencing clone quantification. TCRdb reanalysed the PCR reads using MiXCR and keeps one entry per CDR3 protein. Among around 100,000 distinct CDR3 sequences listed, roughly a third were seen once. The sequencing input was naive CD8+ T cells from blood, with Jurkat cell RNA spiked in. The source of these receptors is a human donor in good health. Some libraries in this study had Jurkat cell RNA spiked in. The conserved cysteine and the conserved F or W are not part of the CDR3 here. The D gene is left open where the match is weak.

j_gene: TRBJ2-5
d_gene: .
v_gene: TRBV12-3/TRBV12-4
CDR3aa: ASTSLGQETQY

j_gene: TRBJ2-7
d_gene: .
v_gene: TRBV7-9
CDR3aa: ASSQTRTDNYEQY

j_gene: TRBJ2-4
d_gene: TRBD2
v_gene: TRBV5-1
CDR3aa: ASSPTWAGENIQY

j_gene: TRBJ2-5
d_gene: TRBD1
v_gene: TRBV7-9
CDR3aa: ASSPRTGGESETQY

j_gene: TRBJ2-3
d_gene: TRBD1
v_gene: TRBV6-4
CDR3aa: ASREAGTATDTQY

j_gene: TRBJ2-7
d_gene: TRBD2
v_gene: TRBV20-1
CDR3aa: SAAGRLSSYEQD

j_gene: TRBJ2-3
d_gene: .
v_gene: TRBV28
CDR3aa: ASRATATDTQY

j_gene: TRBJ2-2
d_gene: TRBD2
v_gene: TRBV9
CDR3aa: ASTNPRGGGTGELF

j_gene: TRBJ2-1
d_gene: .
v_gene: TRBV9
CDR3aa: ASSVAGLNYNEQF

j_gene: TRBJ2-7
d_gene: .
v_gene: TRBV6-6
CDR3aa: ASTQTSYEQY

j_gene: TRBJ2-7
d_gene: .
v_gene: TRBV14
CDR3aa: ASSQYYEQY

j_gene: TRBJ2-7
d_gene: TRBD1
v_gene: TRBV29-1
CDR3aa: SVVGLGTGGYEQY

j_gene: TRBJ2-5
d_gene: TRBD1
v_gene: TRBV2
CDR3aa: ASSVPKDRVYQETQY

j_gene: TRBJ2-4
d_gene: TRBD2
v_gene: TRBV28
CDR3aa: ASSAGLGRNIQY